The clone carrying this TCR beta chain was detected only a few times. What it recognizes is unknown. Samples were taken at baseline and on day 1 of cycles 4 and 7. This record belongs to a study of OX40 agonist ivuxolimab in advanced cancers. Study-level points and caveats: In a subset of nonresponders, normalized T-cell clonal expansion was also low. Expanded peripheral T cell antigen specificity was not determined. In CD8+ T cells, expanded clones were on average more numerous than in CD4+.

The table came from immunoSEQ multiplex PCR; TCRdb's copy has only in-frame clones and leaves some out. Counted here are over 100,000 clones, 90% occurring once; the ten biggest clones make up 0.95% to 1.4%. Material: CD4+ or CD8+ T cells sorted from blood, obtained in a trial of the OX40 agonist ivuxolimab. The TCR comes from an adult with an advanced solid tumor such as melanoma, head and neck, liver or kidney cancer.

The CDR3 protein is CASRSLAGGLEQYF. The CDR3 nucleotides are TGTGCCAGCAGGAGCCTAGCGGGAGGGCTCGAGCAGTACTTC. The chain is built from TRBV6-6 and TRBJ2-7; 12 nucleotides align to TRBD2. CDR3 size: 14 residues. The germline V gene has CDR1 MNHNY and CDR2 SVGAGI (reference sequence). V was clipped by 6 bases and J by 6 bases; unmatched bases: 6.